The next 7 T cell receptor beta chains were all read from a single sample in a study of PD-1 blockade in classical Hodgkin lymphoma. Clones were sequenced by immunoSEQ multiplex PCR, and TCRdb holds only the in-frame ones, with some missing. The profile shows more than 40,000 clones, just under 80% of them singletons. Time point here: cycle 4 day 1 (C4D1), after more than five weeks of nivolumab. Brentuximab vedotin exposure varied, and every patient relapsed after autologous stem cell transplantation. The sample consisted of peripheral blood mononuclear cells (PBMCs), taken before the fourth cycle of nivolumab. The source is a human donor with classical Hodgkin lymphoma.

This chain connects TRBV19 to TRBJ1-5, with D possibly matching TRBD1 (6 bases). CDR3 length equals 13 residues. Trimming stripped 7 bases from V and 6 bases from J, with 13 bases between. Germline CDR1 reads LNHDA; CDR2 reads SQIVND (reference sequence). The CDR3 nucleotides read TGTGCCAGTAACCCGACAGGAGTTCAGCCCCAGCATTTT. It translates to CASNPTGVQPQHF. The variable domain in full, with the rest retrieved from reference TRBV19 and TRBJ1-5, is DGGITQSPKYLFRKEGQNVTLSCEQNLNHDAMYWYRQDPGQGLRLIYYSQIVNDFQKGDIAEGYSVSREKKESFPLTVTSAQKNPTAFYLCASNPTGVQPQHFGDGTRLSIL.

The CDR3 spells CASSVPDSPLHF. The DNA for the CDR3 is TGTGCCAGTAGTGTTCCCGATTCACCCCTCCACTTT. The chain couples TRBV19 to TRBJ1-6; D unclear. Germline CDR1 reads LNHDA; CDR2 reads SQIVND (reference sequence). CDR3 length: 12 amino acids. Deletions cut 5 bases from V and 8 bases from J, with 7 bases between. The variable domain in full, with the rest retrieved from reference TRBV19 and TRBJ1-6, is DGGITQSPKYLFRKEGQNVTLSCEQNLNHDAMYWYRQDPGQGLRLIYYSQIVNDFQKGDIAEGYSVSREKKESFPLTVTSAQKNPTAFYLCASSVPDSPLHFGNGTRLTVT.

This chain connects TRBV5-1 to TRBJ2-6; D not certain. Germline V gives CDR1 SGHRS, CDR2 YFSETQ. V gave up 2 bases and J gave up 2 bases, with 5 bases separating them. CDR3 length: 14 residues. The CDR3 loop reads CASSLTAGANVLTF. CDR3 DNA: TGCGCCAGCAGCTTAACAGCTGGGGCCAACGTCCTGACTTTC.

As to this clone: Other DNA sequences in this sample translate to the same CDR3. The chain uses TRBV18 and TRBJ2-1; D ambiguous. Per germline, CDR1 KGHSH and CDR2 LQKENI. V gave up 3 bases and J gave up 5 bases, with 8 bases separating them. The CDR3 has 13 residues. The CDR3: CASSPPGHNEQFF. In DNA form, the CDR3 reads TGTGCCAGCTCACCTCCGGGTCACAATGAGCAGTTCTTC. Combining the CDR3 with reference TRBV18 and TRBJ2-1 gives the whole variable domain NAGVMQNPRHLVRRRGQEARLRCSPMKGHSHVYWYRQLPEEGLKFMVYLQKENIIDESGMPKERFSAEFPKEGPSILRIQQVVRGDSAAYFCASSPPGHNEQFFGPGTRLTVL.

The V call is TRBV28, the J call TRBJ2-3; 9 bases are shared with TRBD2. This CDR3 region has 16 residues. Trimming cost V 2 bases and J 10 bases; bases outside gene matches: 13. Germline V gene lookup returns CDR1 MDHEN and CDR2 SYDVKM. The CDR3 region has the DNA TGTGCCAGCAGTTTACGGGGGCGGGGGGGCGTCATCCCGCAGTATTTT. This translates into CASSLRGRGGVIPQYF. Full variable domain (remainder filled in from reference TRBV28 and TRBJ2-3): DVKVTQSSRYLVKRTGEKVFLECVQDMDHENMFWYRQDPGLGLRLIYFSYDVKMKEKGDIPEGYSVSREKKERFSLILESASTNQTSMYLCASSLRGRGGVIPQYFGPGTRLTVL.

This clone is a singleton in its sample. V is TRBV6-5 and J is TRBJ2-1, with unresolved D. The V end lost 2 bases, the J end lost 10 bases, and 12 bases lay between the germline ends. The germline gives CDR1 MNHEY, CDR2 SVGAGI. The CDR3 spans 13 residues. CDR3 nucleotide sequence: TGTGCCAGCAGTTACGGATCAAGTGAGGAGCAGTTCTTC. Encoded protein: CASSYGSSEEQFF.

The chain joins TRBV5-1 to TRBJ2-3, with unresolved D. Germline V gene sequence: CDR1 SGHRS, CDR2 YFSETQ. V lost 1 base to trimming and J lost 2 bases, with 8 bases between them. The CDR3 has 14 amino acids. Here the CDR3 reads CASSLRLLTDTQYF. Written as DNA, the CDR3 is TGCGCCAGCAGCTTGCGGCTACTCACAGATACGCAGTATTTT.